This record covers a single T cell receptor beta chain. J was trimmed by 4 bases and V by 7 bases; bases with no gene match: 5. The CDR3 contains 13 residues. Germline loops: CDR1 LNHDA, CDR2 SQIVND (reference sequence). Only in-frame clones appear in the TCRdb table, and some are missing; sequencing was by immunoSEQ multiplex PCR. The data show 150,000 to 250,000 clones, about 90% seen once. The data belong to a study of blood T cell repertoires in COVID-19. The chain is built from TRBV19 and TRBJ1-2, with TRBD1 matching 8 bases. The clonotype comes from a woman aged 25 to 39 who had recovered from COVID-19. The sequenced sample was PBMCs or T cells enriched from blood (not recorded which). CDR3 protein: CASNSGGAYGYTF. Written as DNA, the CDR3 is TGTGCCAGTAACTCAGGGGGCGCCTATGGCTACACCTTC.